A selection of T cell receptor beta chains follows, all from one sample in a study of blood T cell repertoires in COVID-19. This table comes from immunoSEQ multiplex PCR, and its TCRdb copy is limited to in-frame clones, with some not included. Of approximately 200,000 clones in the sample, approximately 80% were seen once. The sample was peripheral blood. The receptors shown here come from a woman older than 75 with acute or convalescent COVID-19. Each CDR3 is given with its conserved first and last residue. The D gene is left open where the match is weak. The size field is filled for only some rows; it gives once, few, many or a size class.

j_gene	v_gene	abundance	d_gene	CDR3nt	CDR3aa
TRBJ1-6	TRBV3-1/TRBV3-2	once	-	TGTGCCAGCAGCCCCCAGGGGACGTTTGCACCCCTCCACTTT	CASSPQGTFAPLHF
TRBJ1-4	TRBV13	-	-	TGTGCCAGCAGCCCCCAGGGTCACGAAAAACTGTTTTTT	CASSPQGHEKLFF
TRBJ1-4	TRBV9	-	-	TGTGCCAGCAGCGTAGCGGCAGGCGGGGGTAATGAAAAACTGTTTTTT	CASSVAAGGGNEKLFF
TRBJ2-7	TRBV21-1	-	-	TGTGCCAGCAGCAAAGGTCCCAACTACGAGCAGTACTTC	CASSKGPNYEQYF
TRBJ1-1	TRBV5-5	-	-	TGTGCCAGCAGCTTGGTTCATAGGAACACTGAAGCTTTCTTT	CASSLVHRNTEAFF
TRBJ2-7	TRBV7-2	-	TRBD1	TGTGCCAGCAGCTCTCGGACAGGACGCTCCTACGAGCAGTACTTC	CASSSRTGRSYEQYF
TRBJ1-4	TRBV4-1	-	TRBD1	TGCGCCAGCAGCCAACCCCGGGACAGGGGGGATGAAAAACTGTTTTTT	CASSQPRDRGDEKLFF
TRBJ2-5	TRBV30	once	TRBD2	TGTGCCTGGATCACAGCGGGAGCAGAGACCCAGTACTTC	CAWITAGAETQYF
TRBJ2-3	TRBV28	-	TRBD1	TGTGCCAGCACCCCGACAGGGGCCCTCACAGATACGCAGTATTTT	CASTPTGALTDTQYF
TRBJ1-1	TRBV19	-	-	TGTGCCAGTAGTATCGGGGGTCTAACTGAAGCTTTCTTT	CASSIGGLTEAFF
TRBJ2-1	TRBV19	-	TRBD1	TGTGCCAGTAGTATATCCGGGACAGGGGACAATGAGCAGTTCTTC	CASSISGTGDNEQFF
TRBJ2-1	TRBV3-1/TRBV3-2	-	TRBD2	TGTGCCAGCAGCCCTCCGGGACTACACTCCTACAATGAGCAGTTCTTC	CASSPPGLHSYNEQFF
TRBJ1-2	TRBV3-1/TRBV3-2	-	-	TGTGCCAGCAGCCAAGATCTTGGACAGATTGGGATCTTGAATGGCTACACCTTC	CASSQDLGQIGILNGYTF
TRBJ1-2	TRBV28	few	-	TGTGCCAGCAAGGTCCAGGGTCCCCAGGAAGGCTACACCTTC	CASKVQGPQEGYTF
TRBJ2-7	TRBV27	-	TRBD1	TGTGCCAGCAGTCCTCAACACACCGGGACAGTCCTCTACGAGCAGTACTTC	CASSPQHTGTVLYEQYF
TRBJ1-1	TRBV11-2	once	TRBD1	TGTGCCAGCAGGCTTACCGGGACAGGGGCGAGGAGCGCTGAAGCTTTCTTT	CASRLTGTGARSAEAFF
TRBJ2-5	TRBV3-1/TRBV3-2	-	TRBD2	TGTGCCAGCGTCCTCATAGCGGGGGGTCTTGTGACCCAGTACTTC	CASVLIAGGLVTQYF
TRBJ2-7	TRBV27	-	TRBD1	TGTGCCAGCAGTTTCGCAGGGGGCCCCTTCGAGCAGTACTTC	CASSFAGGPFEQYF
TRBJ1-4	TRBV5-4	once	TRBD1	TGTGCCAGCAGCTCCCGGACAGGGGCTAATGAAAAACTGTTTTTT	CASSSRTGANEKLFF
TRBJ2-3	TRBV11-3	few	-	TGTGCCAGCAGCTTTAAGGAGGCGAGCACAGATACGCAGTATTTT	CASSFKEASTDTQYF
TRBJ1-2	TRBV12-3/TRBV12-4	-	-	TGTGCCAGCAGTTTATTCGCAGGGTCAGGCTACACCTTC	CASSLFAGSGYTF
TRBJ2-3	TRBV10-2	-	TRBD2	TGCGCCAGCTTCCCGCGGGAGGGCAGTACAGATACGCAGTATTTT	CASFPREGSTDTQYF
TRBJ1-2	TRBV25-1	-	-	TGTGCCAGCAGAGGATCGGGTCACTATGGCTACACCTTC	CASRGSGHYGYTF
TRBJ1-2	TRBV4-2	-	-	TGTGCCAGCAGCCAAGAGGCCCTTAACTATGGCTACACCTTC	CASSQEALNYGYTF
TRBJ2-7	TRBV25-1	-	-	TGTGCCAGCAGGGAAGGGGCCTACTACGAGCAGTACTTC	CASREGAYYEQYF
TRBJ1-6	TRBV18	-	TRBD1	TGTGCCAGCTCAAACGGACAGGGTTATAATTCACCCCTCCACTTT	CASSNGQGYNSPLHF
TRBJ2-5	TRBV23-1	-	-	TGCGCCAGCAGTCAATCGTACAGTATCTCCCCCTTGGACCAGTACTTC	CASSQSYSISPLDQYF
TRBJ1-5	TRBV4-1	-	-	TGCGCCAGCAGCCAAGGGCAGGGTGGCAATCAGCCCCAGCATTTT	CASSQGQGGNQPQHF
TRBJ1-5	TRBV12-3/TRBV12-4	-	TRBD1	TGTGCCAGCAGTTTGACAGGGGAGCAGCCCCAGCATTTT	CASSLTGEQPQHF
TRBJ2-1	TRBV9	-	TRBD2	TGTGCCAGCAGCCCCCTAGCGGTGGGGAGCTCCTACAATGAGCAGTTCTTC	CASSPLAVGSSYNEQFF
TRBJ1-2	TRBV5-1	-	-	TGCGCCAGCAGCAGGCTCGGTGAGGATGGCTACACCTTC	CASSRLGEDGYTF
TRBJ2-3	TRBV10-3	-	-	TGTGCCATCAGTCCTGCCGCCAGGGAGGGCACAGATACGCAGTATTTT	CAISPAAREGTDTQYF
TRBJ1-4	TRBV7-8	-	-	TGTGCCAGCAGCTCAAGGGGGATAGGCGCAACTAATGAAAAACTGTTTTTT	CASSSRGIGATNEKLFF
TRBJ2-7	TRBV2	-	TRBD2	TGTGCCAGCAGGACGGGACTAGCGGGGTACTACGAGCAGTACTTC	CASRTGLAGYYEQYF
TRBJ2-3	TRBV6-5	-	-	TGTGCCAGCAGATCACAGGGCGCAGATACGCAGTATTTT	CASRSQGADTQYF
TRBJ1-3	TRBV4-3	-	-	TGCGCCAGCAGCCAAGATCCGGGGGTCTCTGGAAACACCATATATTTT	CASSQDPGVSGNTIYF
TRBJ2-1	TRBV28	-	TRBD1	TGTGCCAGCAGTTTAGGGCAAGGGGGCGTCAAAGAGCAGTTCTTC	CASSLGQGGVKEQFF
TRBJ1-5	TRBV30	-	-	TGTGCCTGGAGTACCCAGATTCAGCCCCAGCATTTT	CAWSTQIQPQHF